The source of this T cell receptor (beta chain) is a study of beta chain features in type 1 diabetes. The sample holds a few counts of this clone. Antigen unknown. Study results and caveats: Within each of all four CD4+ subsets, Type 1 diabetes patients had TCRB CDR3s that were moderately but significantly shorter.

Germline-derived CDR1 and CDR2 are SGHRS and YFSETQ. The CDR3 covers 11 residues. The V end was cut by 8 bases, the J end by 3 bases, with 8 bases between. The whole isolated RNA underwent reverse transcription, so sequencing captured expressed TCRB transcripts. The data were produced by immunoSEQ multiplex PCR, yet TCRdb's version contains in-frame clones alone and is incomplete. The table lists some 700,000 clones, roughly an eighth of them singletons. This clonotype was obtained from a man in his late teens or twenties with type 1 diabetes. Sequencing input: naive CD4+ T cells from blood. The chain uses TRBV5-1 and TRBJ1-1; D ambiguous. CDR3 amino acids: CASREDTEAFF. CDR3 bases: TGCGCCAGTAGGGAGGACACTGAAGCTTTCTTT.